The 19 T cell receptor beta chains reported below all come from one sample, sequenced in a study of tumor and adjacent non-tumor tissue in lung cancer. TCRbeta libraries were built with three rounds of nested PCR, modified from ARM-PCR. Each CDR3 protein gets one entry after TCRdb re-called the multiplex PCR reads with MiXCR. The data hold 60,000 to 85,000 distinct CDR3 sequences, with around four fifths observed a single time. The template was RNA from unsorted bulk tissue. The specimen sequenced was lung tumor tissue. The receptors stem from a woman aged 50 to 60 with non-small cell lung cancer.

In the case of this clonotype: The junction and the germline gene differ at one end; a read error may be behind it. The rearrangement uses TRBV5-3 and TRBJ2-6; 8 bases line up with TRBD1. TRBV5-3 has ORF status, its function being uncertain. The CDR3 totals 19 residues. DNA for the CDR3: TGTACCAGCCACCATCGATACGGGACAGGCCCCTCTGGGGCCAACGTCCTGACTTTC. It is translated as CTSHHRYGTGPSGANVLTF.

The gene calls are TRBV11-3 and TRBJ2-2; D might be TRBD2 (7 bases). Trimming cost V 5 bases and J 13 bases, with 20 bases left between them. The germline V gene has CDR1 SGHNT and CDR2 YENEEA. The CDR3 spans 14 residues. CDR3 coding DNA: TGTGCCAGCAGCCTATCGGGGGGCACCTGGGTGCTGTTTTTT. Its protein is CASSLSGGTWVLFF.

As concerns this clonotype: Sequence at one end of the junction differs from germline and may be a read error. Here the CDR3 reads CASSHGVLAKRSTDMQYF. As DNA, the CDR3 is TGCGCCAGCAGCCACGGGGTTCTAGCGAAGCGTAGCACAGATATGCAGTATTTT. The chain recombines TRBV4-1 with TRBJ2-3; D possibly corresponds to TRBD2 (6 bases). Per the germline V gene, CDR1 is MGHRA and CDR2 is YSYEKL. The CDR3 is made up of 18 amino acids.

As for this clonotype: This is likely a read error, given that the CDR3 carries no conserved phenylalanine or tryptophan at its end. The chain's CDR3 is CASCWPALGEQYL. In nucleotides, the CDR3 is TGTGCCAGCTGCTGGCCAGCGCTTGGTGAGCAGTACTTA. The rearrangement uses TRBV5-4 and TRBJ2-7, with D hard to call. V dropped 7 bases and J dropped 7 bases, with 18 bases sitting between them. In germline, CDR1 is SGHNT, CDR2 YYREEE (reference sequence). The CDR3 has 13 residues.

The rearrangement joins TRBV6-6 to TRBJ2-5, with TRBD2 matching 14 bases. V lost 5 bases to trimming and J lost 5 bases; unmatched junction nucleotides: 10. This CDR3 region has 17 residues. CDR1 is MNHNY and CDR2 is SVGAGI in the germline V gene (reference sequence). The CDR3 here is CASSKAGLAGGLETQYF. CDR3 in DNA: TGTGCCAGCAGTAAGGCTGGACTAGCGGGAGGTTTGGAGACCCAGTACTTC.

This clonotype was counted once. Here the CDR3 omits its conserved ending phenylalanine or tryptophan, so a read error is the likely source. The V call is TRBV12-3 or TRBV12-4, the J call TRBJ2-5; D not resolved. The CDR3 totals 13 residues. CDR3 loop: CASSLEGSEIQYL. The CDR3 region has the DNA TGTGCCAGCAGTTTAGAGGGAAGCGAGATCCAGTACTTA.

This clonotype has ten or more counts. The rearrangement uses TRBV14 and TRBJ2-2; D is unclear. The CDR3 length is 15 residues. The germline V gene has CDR1 SGHDN and CDR2 FVKESK. V was cut by 1 base and J by 5 bases, with 11 bases left in between. Written as DNA, the CDR3 is TGTGCCAGCAGCCAAGGACACCATCGGACCGGGGAGCTGTTTTTT. This gives the protein CASSQGHHRTGELFF.

On this clonotype: The conserved phenylalanine or tryptophan is not found at the CDR3 terminus, so this likely reflects a read error. The rearrangement uses TRBV4-1 and TRBJ2-5; 7 positions agree with TRBD1. In germline, CDR1 is MGHRA, CDR2 YSYEKL. The CDR3 contains 19 residues. This CDR3 reads CARSRHWDRGWAVPETQYV. The CDR3 DNA sequence: TGCGCCAGAAGCCGACACTGGGACAGAGGATGGGCGGTCCCAGAGACCCAGTACGTC.

This clonotype was seen only a few times. At one end, the junction sequence differs from germline, possibly due to a read error. J is TRBJ2-7 and V is TRBV29-1; 10 bases fit TRBD1. The V gene's germline CDR1 is SQVTM and CDR2 ANQGSEA. This CDR3 is 15 amino acids long. The CDR3 DNA sequence: TGCAGCGTCAGCTTGGGCGGGACAGGGGTGAGCGAGCGGTACTTC. Encoded protein: CSVSLGGTGVSERYF.

This clonotype occurred many times. This chain connects TRBV28 to TRBJ2-7; TRBD1 aligns across 9 bases. The CDR3 totals 13 residues. Looked up from germline, CDR1 is MDHEN and CDR2 is SYDVKM. J gave up 5 bases and V 10 bases, and 9 bases lay outside the gene matches. CDR3 residues: CATGTGSRHEQYF. The DNA for the CDR3 is TGTGCCACCGGGACAGGGAGCCGCCACGAGCAGTACTTC.

To note about this clonotype: One junction end disagrees with the germline gene, perhaps due to a read error. This chain links TRBV12-3 or TRBV12-4 with TRBJ1-6; no definite D call. This CDR3 has 14 residues. The CDR3 here is CTSCFDRGSSPLHF. CDR3 in DNA: TGTACCAGCTGTTTTGACCGGGGATCATCACCCCTCCACTTT.

The gene calls are TRBV6-1 and TRBJ2-1; D is possibly TRBD2 (5 bases). The CDR3 sequence is 15 residues long. CDR1 and CDR2 from the germline V gene are MNHNS and SASEGT. V was trimmed by 8 bases and J by 7 bases, leaving 21 bases between them. DNA of the CDR3: TGTGCCAGCCCCCATAGTAGCGACGGATATAATGAGCAGTTCTTC. Protein sequence: CASPHSSDGYNEQFF.

This clonotype has a handful of counts. A read error is possible here, since a much larger clone lies one base away. The V gene is TRBV30, the J gene TRBJ2-1; TRBD1 agrees at 9 bases. There are 16 residues in the CDR3. With V trimmed by 5 bases and J by 6 bases, 14 bases remained unmatched. The germline V gene has CDR1 GTSNPN and CDR2 SVGIG (reference sequence). In nucleotides, the CDR3 is TGTGCCTGGGGTCAACCCGGGACAGGGAGGGGCAATGAGCAGTTCTTC. Protein sequence: CAWGQPGTGRGNEQFF.

Only one count was recorded for this clonotype. Germline and junction disagree at one end, which may indicate a read error. The CDR3 region has the DNA TGTGCCAGCAACTTAGAGGGGCGGTGGCAGTTCTTC. Encoded protein: CASNLEGRWQFF. The chain recombines TRBV7-8 with TRBJ2-1; D possibly uses TRBD1 or TRBD2 (5 bases each). Germline V gives CDR1 SGHVS, CDR2 FQNEAQ. The CDR3 loop spans 12 amino acids.

The chain combines TRBV12-3 or TRBV12-4 with TRBJ2-5; TRBD2 matches at 10 bases. V lost 4 bases, J lost 5 bases, and 19 bases stayed unmatched. The CDR3 sequence is 19 residues long. CDR3 coding DNA: TGTGCCAGCAGTTGTGGGCACGGGACTAGCGACTCCAGGGTGGAGACCCAGTACTTC. Protein sequence: CASSCGHGTSDSRVETQYF.

About this clonotype: Its ends do not fully match the called genes, so a read error is possible. This sequence joins TRBV5-4 and TRBJ1-6, with 7 bases matching TRBD1. Germline V gene data show CDR1 as SGHNT and CDR2 as YYREEE (reference sequence). The CDR3 totals 15 residues. CDR3 nucleotide sequence: TGTGCCAGCGGCTTACAGGGCACAGGGGAATCACCCCTCCACTTT. It encodes CASGLQGTGESPLHF.

This sequence joins TRBV29-1 and TRBJ2-6, with D tentatively TRBD1 (5 bases). The CDR3 extends over 17 amino acids. Germline CDR1 SQVTM, CDR2 ANQGSEA. V dropped 0 bases and J dropped 0 bases, with 12 bases sitting between them. The CDR3 is CSVEDLCRVSGANVLTF. CDR3 in DNA: TGCAGCGTTGAAGATCTGTGCAGGGTCTCTGGGGCCAACGTCCTGACTTTC.

With respect to this clonotype: The missing conserved phenylalanine or tryptophan at the end of this CDR3 makes a read error likely. V and J are TRBV29-1 and TRBJ1-2, with D possibly being TRBD1 (5 bases). Germline CDR1 reads SQVTM; CDR2 reads ANQGSEA. The CDR3 has 13 amino acids. Trimming left V 4 bases short and J 10 bases short, with 19 bases between. The CDR3 is CSVVHRKGLDYTI. The DNA of the CDR3 is TGCAGCGTTGTGCACAGGAAAGGACTTGACTACACCATC.

There are a few counts of this clonotype. At one end the junction does not follow the germline gene, possibly because of a read error. The chain links TRBV4-1 to TRBJ2-7; TRBD1 agrees at 8 bases. The CDR3 is 14 amino acids. Germline loops: CDR1 MGHRA, CDR2 YSYEKL. The DNA for the CDR3 is TGTGCCAGCAGCCAAGAGACAGGGGTCTGGGAGCAGTACTTC. Its protein product is CASSQETGVWEQYF.